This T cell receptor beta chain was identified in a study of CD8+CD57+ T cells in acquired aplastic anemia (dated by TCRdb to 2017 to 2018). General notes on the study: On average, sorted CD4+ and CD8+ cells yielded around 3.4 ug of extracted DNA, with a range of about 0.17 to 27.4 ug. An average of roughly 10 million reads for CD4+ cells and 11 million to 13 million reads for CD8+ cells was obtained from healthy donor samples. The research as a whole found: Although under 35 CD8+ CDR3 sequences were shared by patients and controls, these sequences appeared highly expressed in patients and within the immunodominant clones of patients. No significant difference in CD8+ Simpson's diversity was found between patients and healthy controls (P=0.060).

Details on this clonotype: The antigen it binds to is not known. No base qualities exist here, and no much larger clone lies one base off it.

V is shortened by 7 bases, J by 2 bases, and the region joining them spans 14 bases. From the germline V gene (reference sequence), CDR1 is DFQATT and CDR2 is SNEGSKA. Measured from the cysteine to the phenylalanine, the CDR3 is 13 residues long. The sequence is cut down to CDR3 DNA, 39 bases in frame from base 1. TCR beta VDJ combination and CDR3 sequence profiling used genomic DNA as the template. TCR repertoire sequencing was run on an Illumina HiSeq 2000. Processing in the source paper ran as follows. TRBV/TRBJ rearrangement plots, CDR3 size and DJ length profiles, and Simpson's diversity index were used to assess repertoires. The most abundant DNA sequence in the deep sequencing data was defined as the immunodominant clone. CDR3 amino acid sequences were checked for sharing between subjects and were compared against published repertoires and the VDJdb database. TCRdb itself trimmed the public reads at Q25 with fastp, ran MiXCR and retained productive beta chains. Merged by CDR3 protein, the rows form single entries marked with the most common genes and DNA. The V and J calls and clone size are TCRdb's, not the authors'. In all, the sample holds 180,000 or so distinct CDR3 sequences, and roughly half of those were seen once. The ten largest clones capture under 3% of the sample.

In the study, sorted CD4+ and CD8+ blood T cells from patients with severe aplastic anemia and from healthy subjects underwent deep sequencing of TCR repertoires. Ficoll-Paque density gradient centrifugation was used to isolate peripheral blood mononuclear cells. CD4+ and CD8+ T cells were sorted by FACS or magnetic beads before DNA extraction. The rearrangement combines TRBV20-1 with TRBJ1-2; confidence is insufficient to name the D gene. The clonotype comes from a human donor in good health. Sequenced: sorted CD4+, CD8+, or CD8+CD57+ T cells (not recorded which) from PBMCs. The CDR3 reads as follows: CSVEVPGNYGYTF. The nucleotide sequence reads TGCAGTGTCGAAGTCCCGGGGAACTATGGCTACACCTTC.